What follows is one T cell receptor (beta chain) and its context. Its antigen remains unknown. The data stem from a study of OX40 agonist ivuxolimab in advanced cancers. Study background: The study gave patients intravenous ivuxolimab at 0.01 to 10 mg/kg every 2 weeks. Dose-escalation cases comprised hepatocellular carcinoma, melanoma, renal cell or head and neck cancer. A history of anti-PD-1, anti-PD-L1 or anti-CTLA-4 therapy was acceptable, and approximately 41% had some. Overall study findings and caveats: At 0.1 to 3.0 mg/kg and by week 6, clonal expansion occurred in CD4+ and CD8+ blood T cells.

Using immunoSEQ multiplex PCR, the repertoire was profiled, and TCRdb retains in-frame clones only, with some absent. The sample comprises 35,000 or so clones, approximately 84% of which are singletons, and 15% to 20% rests with the top ten. This TCR was recovered from an adult with an advanced solid tumor such as melanoma, head and neck, liver or kidney cancer. Specimen: CD4+ or CD8+ T cells sorted from blood, collected in a trial of the OX40 agonist ivuxolimab.

The DNA for the CDR3 is TGTGCCAGCAGGGGGGGGAGGTCGGACATTCAGTACTTC. The encoded protein is CASRGGRSDIQYF. This chain connects TRBV6-1 to TRBJ2-4, with 7 bases aligning to TRBD2. V was clipped by 6 bases and J by 8 bases; unmatched bases: 7. CDR1 is MNHNS and CDR2 is SASEGT in the germline V gene. There are 13 residues in the CDR3.